This T cell receptor (beta chain) was captured by sequencing in a study of beta chain features in type 1 diabetes. Notes on the study in general: Among all four CD4+ subsets, Type 1 diabetes patients had TCRB CDR3s that were moderately but significantly shorter.

The CDR3 loop spans 15 amino acids. Trimming cost V 5 bases and J 6 bases; bases outside gene matches: 9. Germline CDR1 SGHVS, CDR2 FQNEAQ. With respect to this clone: Its target is unknown.

Isolated RNA was reverse transcribed in full, so expressed TCRB transcripts were sequenced. Repertoires were generated with immunoSEQ multiplex PCR, while TCRdb's copy carries only in-frame clones and drops some. This table has hundreds of thousands of clones, around an eighth appearing once. The sequence was obtained from a man in his late teens or twenties with type 1 diabetes. V is TRBV7-8 and J is TRBJ1-4; 7 bases agree with TRBD1. The specimen sequenced was naive CD4+ T cells from blood. CDR3 region: CASSPQRDSYEKLFF. Written as DNA, the CDR3 is TGTGCCAGCAGCCCGCAAAGGGACAGCTATGAAAAACTGTTTTTT.